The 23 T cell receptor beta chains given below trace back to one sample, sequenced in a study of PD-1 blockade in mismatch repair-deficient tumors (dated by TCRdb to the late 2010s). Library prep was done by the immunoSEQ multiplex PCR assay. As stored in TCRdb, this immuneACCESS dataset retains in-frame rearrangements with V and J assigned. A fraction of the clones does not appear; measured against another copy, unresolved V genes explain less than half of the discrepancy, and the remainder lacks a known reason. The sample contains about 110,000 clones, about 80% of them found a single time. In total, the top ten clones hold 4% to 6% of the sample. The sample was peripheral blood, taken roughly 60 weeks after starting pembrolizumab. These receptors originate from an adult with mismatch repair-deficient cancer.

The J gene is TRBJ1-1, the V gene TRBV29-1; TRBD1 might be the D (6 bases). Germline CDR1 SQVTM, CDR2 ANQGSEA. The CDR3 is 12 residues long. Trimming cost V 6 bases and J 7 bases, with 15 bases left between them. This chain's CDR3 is CSVQPGGLEAFF. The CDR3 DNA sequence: TGCAGCGTCCAACCGGGGGGGCTTGAAGCTTTCTTT.

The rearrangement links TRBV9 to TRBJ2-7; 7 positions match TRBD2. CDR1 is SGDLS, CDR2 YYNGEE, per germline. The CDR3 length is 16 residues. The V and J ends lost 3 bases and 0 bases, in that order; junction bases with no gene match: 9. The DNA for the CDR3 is TGTGCCAGCAGCGCCTCGGGACTACCTAACTCCTACGAGCAGTACTTC. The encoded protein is CASSASGLPNSYEQYF. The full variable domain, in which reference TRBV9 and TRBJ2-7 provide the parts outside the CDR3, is DSGVTQTPKHLITATGQRVTLRCSPRSGDLSVYWYQQSLDQGLQFLIQYYNGEERAKGNILERFSAQQFPDLHSELNLSSLELGDSALYFCASSASGLPNSYEQYFGPGTRLTVT.

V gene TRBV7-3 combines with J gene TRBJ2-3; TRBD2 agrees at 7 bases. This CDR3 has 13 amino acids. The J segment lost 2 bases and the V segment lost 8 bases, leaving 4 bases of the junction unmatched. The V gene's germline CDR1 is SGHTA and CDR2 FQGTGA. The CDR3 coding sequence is TGTGCCAGCTGTAGCGGGTCCACAGATACGCAGTATTTT. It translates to CASCSGSTDTQYF.

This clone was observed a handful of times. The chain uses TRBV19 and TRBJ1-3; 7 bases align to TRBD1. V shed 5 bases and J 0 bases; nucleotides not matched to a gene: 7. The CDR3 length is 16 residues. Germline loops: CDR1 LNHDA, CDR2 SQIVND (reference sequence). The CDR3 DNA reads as TGTGCCAGTAGTGGACAGGTCGAAAACTCTGGAAACACCATATATTTT. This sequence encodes CASSGQVENSGNTIYF.

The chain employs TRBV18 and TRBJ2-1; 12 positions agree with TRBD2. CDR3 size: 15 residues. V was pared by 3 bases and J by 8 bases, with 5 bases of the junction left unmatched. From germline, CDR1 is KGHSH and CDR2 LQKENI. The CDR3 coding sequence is TGTGCCAGCTCACCTACTAGCGGGAGGATCGATGAGCAGTTCTTC. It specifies CASSPTSGRIDEQFF. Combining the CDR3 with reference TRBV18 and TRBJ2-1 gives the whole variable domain NAGVMQNPRHLVRRRGQEARLRCSPMKGHSHVYWYRQLPEEGLKFMVYLQKENIIDESGMPKERFSAEFPKEGPSILRIQQVVRGDSAAYFCASSPTSGRIDEQFFGPGTRLTVL.

This CDR3 is CASSGGTSGEGETQYF. The CDR3 nucleotides are TGTGCCAGCAGCGGAGGGACTAGCGGAGAGGGAGAGACCCAGTACTTC. The V call is TRBV7-9, the J call TRBJ2-5; 11 positions agree with TRBD2. The V gene end was trimmed by 5 bases and the J gene end by 4 bases; junction bases not matched to a gene: 9. CDR3 size: 16 residues. Per germline, CDR1 SEHNR and CDR2 FQNEAQ (reference sequence).

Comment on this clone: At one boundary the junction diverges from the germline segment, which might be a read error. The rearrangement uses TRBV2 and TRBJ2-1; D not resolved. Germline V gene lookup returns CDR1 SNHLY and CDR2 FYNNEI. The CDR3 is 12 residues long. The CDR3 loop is CASSSLYHEQFF. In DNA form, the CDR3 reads TGTGCCAGCAGTTCCCTCTACCATGAGCAGTTCTTC.

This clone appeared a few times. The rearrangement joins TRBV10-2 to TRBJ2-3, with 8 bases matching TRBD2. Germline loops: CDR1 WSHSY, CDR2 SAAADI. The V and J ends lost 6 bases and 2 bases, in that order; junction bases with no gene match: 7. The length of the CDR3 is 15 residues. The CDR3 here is CASSRNGRATDTQYF. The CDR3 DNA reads TGCGCCAGCAGCCGGAACGGGAGGGCCACAGATACGCAGTATTTT.

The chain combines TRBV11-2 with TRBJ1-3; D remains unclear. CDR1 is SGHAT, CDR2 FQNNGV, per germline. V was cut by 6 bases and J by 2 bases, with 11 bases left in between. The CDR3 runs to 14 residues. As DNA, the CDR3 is TGTGCCAGCAGGAGGGCGGTCGCTGGAAACACCATATATTTT. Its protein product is CASRRAVAGNTIYF.

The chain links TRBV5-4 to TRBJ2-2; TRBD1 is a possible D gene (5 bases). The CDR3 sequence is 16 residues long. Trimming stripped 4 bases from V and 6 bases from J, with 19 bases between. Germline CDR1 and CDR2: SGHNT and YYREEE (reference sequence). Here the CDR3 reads CASSLGSKQVAGELFF. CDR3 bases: TGTGCCAGCAGCCTCGGAAGCAAACAGGTTGCCGGGGAGCTGTTTTTT.

As DNA, the CDR3 is TGTGCCAGCAGTGATGGGGAAGCCTCCTACAATGAGCAGTTCTTC. Its protein product is CASSDGEASYNEQFF. This sequence joins TRBV6-1 and TRBJ2-1; D gene unclear. The V gene lost 3 bases and the J gene lost 0 bases, with 9 bases spanning the gap. The CDR3 loop spans 15 amino acids. Per the germline V gene, CDR1 is MNHNS and CDR2 is SASEGT.

As DNA, the CDR3 is TGTGCCAGCAGCTTGGCCTCCACGACAGGGGAAGAGACCCAGTACTTC. Its protein is CASSLASTTGEETQYF. The chain uses TRBV5-4 and TRBJ2-5; 8 bases agree with TRBD1. J lost 3 bases, V lost 0 bases, and 7 bases had no gene match. Germline-derived CDR1 and CDR2 are SGHNT and YYREEE (reference sequence). The CDR3 sequence is 16 residues long. The variable domain in full, completed from reference TRBV5-4 and TRBJ2-5, reads ETGVTQSPTHLIKTRGQQVTLRCSSQSGHNTVSWYQQALGQGPQFIFQYYREEENGRGNFPPRFSGLQFPNYSSELNVNALELDDSALYLCASSLASTTGEETQYFGPGTRLLVL.

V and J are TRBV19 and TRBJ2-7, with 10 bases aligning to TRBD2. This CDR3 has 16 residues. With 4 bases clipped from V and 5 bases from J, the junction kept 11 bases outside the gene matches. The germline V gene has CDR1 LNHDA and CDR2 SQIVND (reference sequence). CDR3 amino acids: CASSRGASGSGHEQYF. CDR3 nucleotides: TGTGCCAGTAGTAGAGGGGCTAGCGGGAGTGGCCACGAGCAGTACTTC.

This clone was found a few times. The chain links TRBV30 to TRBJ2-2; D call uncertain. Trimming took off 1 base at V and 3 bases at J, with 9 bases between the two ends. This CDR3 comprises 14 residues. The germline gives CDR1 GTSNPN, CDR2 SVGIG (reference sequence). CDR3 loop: CAWSGMPYTGELFF. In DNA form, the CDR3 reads TGTGCCTGGAGTGGGATGCCGTACACCGGGGAGCTGTTTTTT.

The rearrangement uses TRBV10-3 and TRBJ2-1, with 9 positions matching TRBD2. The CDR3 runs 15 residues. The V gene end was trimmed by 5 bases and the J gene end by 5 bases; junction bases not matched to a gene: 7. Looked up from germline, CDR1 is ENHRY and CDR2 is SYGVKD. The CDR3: CAISPGLAINNEQFF. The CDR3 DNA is TGTGCCATCAGTCCAGGACTAGCGATCAACAATGAGCAGTTCTTC.

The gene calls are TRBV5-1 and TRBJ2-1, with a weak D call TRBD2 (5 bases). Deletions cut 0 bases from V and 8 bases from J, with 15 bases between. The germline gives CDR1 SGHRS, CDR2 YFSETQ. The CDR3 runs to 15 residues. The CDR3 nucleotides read TGCGCCAGCAGCTTGGATGGAGAGGCGAGGGATGAGCAGTTCTTC. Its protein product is CASSLDGEARDEQFF.

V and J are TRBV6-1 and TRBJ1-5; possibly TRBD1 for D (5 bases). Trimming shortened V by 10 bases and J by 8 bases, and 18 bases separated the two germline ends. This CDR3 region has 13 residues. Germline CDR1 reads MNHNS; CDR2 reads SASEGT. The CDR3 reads CATRGGSPEPQHF. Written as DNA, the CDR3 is TGTGCCACCCGGGGGGGTTCACCGGAGCCCCAGCATTTT.

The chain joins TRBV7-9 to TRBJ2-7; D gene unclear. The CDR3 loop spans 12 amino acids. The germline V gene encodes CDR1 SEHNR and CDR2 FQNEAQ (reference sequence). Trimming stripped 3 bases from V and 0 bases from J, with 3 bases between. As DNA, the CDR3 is TGTGCCAGCAGCTTTGACTCCTACGAGCAGTACTTC. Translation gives CASSFDSYEQYF.

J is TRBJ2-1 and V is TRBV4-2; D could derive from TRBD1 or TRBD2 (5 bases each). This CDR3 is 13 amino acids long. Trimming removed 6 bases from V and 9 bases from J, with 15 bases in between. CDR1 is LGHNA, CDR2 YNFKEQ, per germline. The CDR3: CASSLTRGFEQFF. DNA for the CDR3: TGTGCCAGCAGTCTAACGAGGGGATTTGAGCAGTTCTTC.

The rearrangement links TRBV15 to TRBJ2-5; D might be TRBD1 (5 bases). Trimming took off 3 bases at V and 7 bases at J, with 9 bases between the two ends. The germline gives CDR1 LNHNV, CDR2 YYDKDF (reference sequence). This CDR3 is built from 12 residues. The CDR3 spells CATSSVQGTQYF. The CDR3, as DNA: TGTGCCACCAGCAGTGTCCAGGGGACCCAGTACTTC.

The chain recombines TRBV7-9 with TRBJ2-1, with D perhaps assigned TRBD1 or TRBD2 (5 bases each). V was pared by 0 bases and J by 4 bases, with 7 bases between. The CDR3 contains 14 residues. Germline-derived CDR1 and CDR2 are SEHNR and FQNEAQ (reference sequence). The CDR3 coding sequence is TGTGCCAGCAGCTTAGCGGGGGTTTACAATGAGCAGTTCTTC. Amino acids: CASSLAGVYNEQFF.

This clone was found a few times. This CDR3 reads CASSQADRNGGYTF. The CDR3 DNA reads TGTGCCAGCAGTCAAGCGGACAGAAACGGGGGCTACACCTTC. The chain combines TRBV7-8 with TRBJ1-2; D is perhaps TRBD1 (6 bases). The CDR3 sequence is 14 residues long. V shed 6 bases and J shed 8 bases, with 19 bases lying between them. CDR1 SGHVS and CDR2 FQNEAQ come from the germline V gene.

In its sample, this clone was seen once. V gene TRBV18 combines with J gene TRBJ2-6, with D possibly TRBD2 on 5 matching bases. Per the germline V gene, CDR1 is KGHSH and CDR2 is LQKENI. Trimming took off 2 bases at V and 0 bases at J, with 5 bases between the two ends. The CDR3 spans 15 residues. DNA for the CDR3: TGTGCCAGCTCACCAGGGAGCTCTGGGGCCAACGTCCTGACTTTC. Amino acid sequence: CASSPGSSGANVLTF.